The subject of this entry is one T cell receptor beta chain. No cognate antigen has been identified for it. No much larger clonotype is one base removed from it; base qualities were not supplied. Explained via the paper, the treatment or condition label denotes: live attenuated yellow fever vaccine strain. At each blood-draw timepoint, two biological replicates of bulk PBMCs were obtained. PBMCs were isolated from peripheral blood using a standard Ficoll-Paque protocol. TriZol was used to extract RNA from bulk PBMCs, from CD4 and CD8 fractions, and from dextramer-positive and dextramer-negative fractions. TCR cDNA was made using 5'RACE template switching, a step that added a universal primer site and unique molecular identifiers. Priming of cDNA synthesis was performed from both the TCR alpha and TCR beta constant segments. Library amplification used two PCR steps, and the second PCR step added sample barcodes and sequencing adapters. Sequencing of libraries was done on Illumina HiSeq 2500 (2x100 bp) or NovaSeq (2x150 bp). Processing in the source paper ran as follows. MIGEC was used to demultiplex reads and collapse the reads into UMI consensus sequences, and MiXCR was used for V(D)J alignment. Using edgeR on replicate PBMC samples, clonotypes were called vaccine-responding if FDR was below 0.01 and the log2 fold change was above 5 up to day 15. Each bulk clonotype was labeled CD4 or CD8 based on which sequenced repertoire, CD4 or CD8, contained the clonotype at higher abundance. Using fastp at Q25 and MiXCR, TCRdb reprocessed the public reads and kept productive beta chains. Entries are consolidated by CDR3 protein sequence, retaining the most common genes and DNA. For this entry, the V and J calls and clone size follow TCRdb and not the study's own pipeline. Here the sample has hundreds of thousands of distinct CDR3 sequences; 8% to 10% occur a single time. The biggest ten clones account for more than 15% of the sample.

The sample is drawn from a study of T cells after yellow fever vaccination (dated by TCRdb to about 2019). Describing the broader study: The SMART-Seq v4 Ultra Low Input RNA kit was used to prepare libraries from fractions with low cell numbers. Bulk TCR alpha and beta repertoires were sequenced longitudinally to track T-cell clones before and after primary and booster YFV17D yellow fever vaccination. Two healthy male donors made up the cohort, one aged 18 to 29 years and the other aged 30 to 40 years. Bulk PBMC replicates and cell subsets were isolated from blood drawn at multiple timepoints before and after both primary and secondary immunization.

What the study reported, not specific to this receptor: A small fraction of clonotypes appeared in both the CD4 and CD8 compartments, likely as a result of convergent recombination. Because the study included only a couple of donors, the extent to which the findings can be generalized is limited. The secondary T-cell response was found to be weaker but faster than the primary response, with a peak reached on day 5 rather than on day 15. After the booster, most of the clones that had expanded following primary vaccination were detected again (almost 98% of CD4 and around 90% of CD8), which suggests that memory was broadly maintained. Because abundant contaminating clonotypes from the bulk population could be contained in FACS-sorted repertoires, computational filtering was required.

This TCR was recovered from a young man who received the YFV17D yellow fever vaccine. Sequencing used PBMCs, obtained on the day of the first yellow fever vaccination.

The sequenced DNA: TGTGCCAGCAGTTACTCCTCGGGCGTGGCTGAAGCTTTCTTT. Its protein reads: CASSYSSGVAEAFF. The receptor chain draws on TRBV6-5 and TRBJ1-1; no D segment can be confidently identified. Reading the germline V gene gives CDR1 MNHEY and CDR2 SVGAGI. From the cysteine through the phenylalanine, the CDR3 covers 14 amino acids. The CDR3 DNA has 42 bases and is translated from base 1. V and J lose 0 bases and 6 bases, and a span of 11 bases separates them.